Each of the 10 T cell receptor beta chains below was sequenced from the same sample in a study of a mutant IDH1 vaccine in newly diagnosed glioma. Time point noted: week 47, end of study. The content of each vaccine dose was 300 ug of mutant IDH1 20-mer peptide, and topical imiquimod accompanied it. The protocol was immunoSEQ multiplex PCR, while the TCRdb copy is restricted to in-frame clones and leaves out a portion. Of 58,000 or so clones in the sample, 83% are singletons; the top ten hold over 2.5%. These receptors have no known antigen. The starting material was PBMCs, obtained from a glioma patient whose treatment included an IDH1 peptide vaccine. The source is a woman aged 45-65 years with glioma.

This chain uses TRBV5-5 with TRBJ2-5; D is perhaps TRBD1 (5 bases). This CDR3 has 13 amino acids. Germline V CDR1 and CDR2: SGHKS, YYEKEE (reference sequence). Trimming removed 1 base at V and 5 bases at J, with 9 bases between. CDR3 residues: CASSLPGWETQYF. CDR3 nucleotides: TGTGCCAGCAGCTTGCCAGGGTGGGAGACCCAGTACTTC. The full variable domain, rest sourced from reference TRBV5-5 and TRBJ2-5, is DAGVTQSPTHLIKTRGQQVTLRCSPISGHKSVSWYQQVLGQGPQFIFQYYEKEERGRGNFPDRFSARQFPNYSSELNVNALLLGDSALYLCASSLPGWETQYFGPGTRLLVL.

This clone occurred a few times. The V and J genes are TRBV2 and TRBJ2-4, with 9 nucleotides matching TRBD1. CDR1 is SNHLY, CDR2 FYNNEI, per germline. This CDR3 has 14 amino acids. V shed 2 bases, J shed 8 bases, and the junction held 4 bases outside the gene matches. CDR3 DNA: TGTGCCAGCAGTGAATGGGACAGGGTGGACATTCAGTACTTC. Translation gives CASSEWDRVDIQYF.

CDR3 amino acids: CASSLEGTGGNEQFF. The CDR3 coding sequence is TGCGCCAGCAGCTTGGAGGGGACAGGGGGGAATGAGCAGTTCTTC. The chain carries TRBV5-1 and TRBJ2-1; 11 bases line up with TRBD1. The CDR3 totals 15 residues. CDR1 and CDR2 (germline): SGHRS, YFSETQ. The V segment lost 0 bases and the J segment 7 bases; nucleotides outside the gene matches: 3.

The CDR3: CASSEVASREQYF. The DNA for the CDR3 is TGTGCCAGCAGTGAAGTCGCTAGCCGGGAGCAGTACTTC. The genes are TRBV6-1 and TRBJ2-7; TRBD2 might be the D (5 bases). Between the trimmed V and J ends, which lost 1 base and 7 bases, there was a span of 11 bases. The CDR3 runs 13 residues. Germline V gene lookup returns CDR1 MNHNS and CDR2 SASEGT.

CDR3 in DNA: TGTGCCAGCAGCCGCCCGGGCGGGGTCGAGCAGTACTTC. It codes for CASSRPGGVEQYF. The chain uses TRBV7-9 and TRBJ2-7; perhaps TRBD2 as D (6 bases). V shed 5 bases and J shed 6 bases, with 14 bases lying between them. The CDR3 totals 13 residues. CDR1 SEHNR and CDR2 FQNEAQ come from the germline V gene (reference sequence).

This rearrangement joins TRBV19 to TRBJ1-4, with D maybe TRBD1 (5 bases). The V and J ends lost 5 bases and 5 bases respectively, with 12 bases between them. Germline CDR1 is LNHDA and CDR2 is SQIVND (reference sequence). The CDR3 loop spans 14 amino acids. CDR3 nucleotide sequence: TGTGCCAGTAGTTTTGCCAGGGAGAATGAAAAACTGTTTTTT. Its protein is CASSFARENEKLFF. Full variable domain (outside the CDR3, taken from reference TRBV19 and TRBJ1-4): DGGITQSPKYLFRKEGQNVTLSCEQNLNHDAMYWYRQDPGQGLRLIYYSQIVNDFQKGDIAEGYSVSREKKESFPLTVTSAQKNPTAFYLCASSFARENEKLFFGSGTQLSVL.

The rearrangement uses TRBV19 and TRBJ2-7; D gene unclear. V was trimmed by 1 base and J by 0 bases, leaving 13 bases between them. Per the germline V gene, CDR1 is LNHDA and CDR2 is SQIVND (reference sequence). This CDR3 is 16 amino acids long. CDR3 protein: CASSIGSGDSSYEQYF. As DNA, the CDR3 is TGTGCCAGTAGTATAGGAAGTGGGGATAGCTCCTACGAGCAGTACTTC. The whole variable domain, filled in from reference TRBV19 and TRBJ2-7, reads DGGITQSPKYLFRKEGQNVTLSCEQNLNHDAMYWYRQDPGQGLRLIYYSQIVNDFQKGDIAEGYSVSREKKESFPLTVTSAQKNPTAFYLCASSIGSGDSSYEQYFGPGTRLTVT.

This clone was seen a handful of times. The chain uses TRBV6-4 and TRBJ2-1; TRBD1 matches at 9 bases. With 4 bases clipped from V and 7 bases from J, the junction kept 11 bases outside the gene matches. The CDR3 length is 16 residues. Looked up from germline, CDR1 is MRHNA and CDR2 is SNTAGT. The CDR3, as DNA: TGTGCCAGCAGTGCTACCTCGGGACAGGGAGGGAATGAGCAGTTCTTC. Protein product: CASSATSGQGGNEQFF.

V usage is TRBV6-6 and J usage is TRBJ2-3, with TRBD1 matching over 7 bases. CDR1 is MNHNY and CDR2 is SVGAGI in the germline V gene (reference sequence). This CDR3 is built from 14 residues. The junction had 4 bases not matched to a gene; V was cut back by 4 bases and J by 3 bases. The CDR3 region has the DNA TGTGCCAGCAGTTTGGGACAGATTACAGATACGCAGTATTTT. Protein sequence: CASSLGQITDTQYF.

CDR3 residues: CASSGGRGRLNTEAFF. The CDR3 DNA follows: TGTGCCAGCAGCGGGGGGAGGGGCAGATTGAACACTGAAGCTTTCTTT. The chain uses TRBV9 and TRBJ1-1, with D tentatively TRBD1 (5 bases). The V gene lost 3 bases and the J gene lost 0 bases, with 15 bases spanning the gap. The CDR3 is 16 residues long. Germline assignment: CDR1 SGDLS and CDR2 YYNGEE. Based on the CDR3 plus reference TRBV9 and TRBJ1-1, the full variable domain is DSGVTQTPKHLITATGQRVTLRCSPRSGDLSVYWYQQSLDQGLQFLIQYYNGEERAKGNILERFSAQQFPDLHSELNLSSLELGDSALYFCASSGGRGRLNTEAFFGQGTRLTVV.